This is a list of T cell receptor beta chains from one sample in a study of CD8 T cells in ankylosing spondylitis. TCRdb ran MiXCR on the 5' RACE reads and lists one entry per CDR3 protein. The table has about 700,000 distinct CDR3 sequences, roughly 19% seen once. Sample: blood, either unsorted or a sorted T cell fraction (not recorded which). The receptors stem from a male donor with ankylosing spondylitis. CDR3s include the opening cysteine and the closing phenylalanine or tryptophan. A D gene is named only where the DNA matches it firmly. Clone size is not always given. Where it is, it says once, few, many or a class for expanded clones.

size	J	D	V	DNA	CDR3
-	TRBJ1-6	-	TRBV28	TGTGCCAGCAGTTTCTCATCAGGACCGGATTGGGGTTCACCCCTCCACTTT	CASSFSSGPDWGSPLHF
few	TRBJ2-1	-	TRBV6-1	TGTGCCAGCAGTCCGTTTGGCGACAATGAGCAGTTCTTC	CASSPFGDNEQFF
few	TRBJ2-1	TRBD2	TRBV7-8	TGTGCCAGCAGCTCGGGACTAGAATCCTACAATGAGCAGTTCTTC	CASSSGLESYNEQFF
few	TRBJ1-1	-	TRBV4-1	TGCGCCAGCAGCCAACCGGGACTGAGTAATGAAGCTTTCTTT	CASSQPGLSNEAFF
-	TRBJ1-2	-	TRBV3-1	TGTGCCAGCAGCCAGGACCTCAAGGTTGGCTACACCTTC	CASSQDLKVGYTF
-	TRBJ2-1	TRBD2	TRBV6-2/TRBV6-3	TGTGCCAGCAGCCCGACTAGCGGGAGTCCCAATGAGCAGTTCTTC	CASSPTSGSPNEQFF
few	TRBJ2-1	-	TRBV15	TGTGCCACCAGCAGAACTCACCGGGACTTACAAAGCTCCTACAATGAGCAGTTCTTC	CATSRTHRDLQSSYNEQFF
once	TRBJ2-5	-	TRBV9	TGTGCCAGCAGCGTAGCTACAGGAGACGGTGAGACCCAGTACTTC	CASSVATGDGETQYF
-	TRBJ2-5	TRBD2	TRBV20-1	TGCAGTGCAACCGGCGGGGGGGGAGAGACCCAGTACTTC	CSATGGGGETQYF
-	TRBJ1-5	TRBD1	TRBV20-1	TGCAGTGCTAGTCTGGCTGTGGGGGACAGGGGAAATCAGCCCCAGCATTTT	CSASLAVGDRGNQPQHF
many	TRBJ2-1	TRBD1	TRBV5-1	TGCGCCAGCAAAACGGACAGGGGAATCGATGAGCAGTTCTTC	CASKTDRGIDEQFF
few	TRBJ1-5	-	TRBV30	TGTGCCTGGAGTGTAAGTGGCAGGGGAGTGGATCAGCCCCAGCATTTT	CAWSVSGRGVDQPQHF
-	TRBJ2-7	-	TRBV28	TGTGCCAGCAGTGCCGTGGGGACGGTGAGCTCCTACGAGCAGTACTTC	CASSAVGTVSSYEQYF
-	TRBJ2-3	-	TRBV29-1	TGCAGCGTTGAGCTGTTGAGAGATACGCAGTATTTT	CSVELLRDTQYF
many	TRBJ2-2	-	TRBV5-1	TGCGCCAGCAGCTTATTGGCAGCGAACACCGGGGAGCTGTTTTTT	CASSLLAANTGELFF
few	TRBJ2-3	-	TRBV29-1	TGCAGCGTTGCGGCTTTGCGGTTAGGGGATACGCAGTATTTT	CSVAALRLGDTQYF